This passage covers 24 T cell receptor beta chains from one sample sequenced in a study of blood T cell dynamics during melanoma immunotherapy. The time point denotes: pre-treatment baseline. Sequencing was performed with immunoSEQ multiplex PCR; in TCRdb, only in-frame clones are kept and a portion is missing. The data contain about 24,000 clones, 87% of them singletons. Sequencing was performed on blood, taken from a patient treated with checkpoint blockade. These TCRs come from a human donor with melanoma.

This chain joins TRBV19 and TRBJ1-6, with D hard to call. V was cut by 1 base and J by 5 bases, with 15 bases left in between. The germline V gene has CDR1 LNHDA and CDR2 SQIVND (reference sequence). The CDR3 has 17 residues. CDR3 sequence (DNA): TGTGCCAGTAGTATAGTTCAGCAACTTGGAAATAATTCACCCCTCCACTTT. Translated: CASSIVQQLGNNSPLHF.

The chain uses TRBV14 and TRBJ2-7; possibly TRBD1 for D (5 bases). CDR1 and CDR2 from the germline V gene are SGHDN and FVKESK. V was trimmed by 6 bases and J by 4 bases, leaving 19 bases between them. CDR3 length: 15 amino acids. CDR3 nucleotide sequence: TGTGCCAGCAGTCTTACAGGTCCACCCCCGTACGAGCAGTACTTC. It yields the protein CASSLTGPPPYEQYF.

The chain is built from TRBV7-9 and TRBJ1-2; 10 nucleotides agree with TRBD1. V dropped 2 bases and J dropped 8; count of bases not matched to a gene: 11. This CDR3 comprises 16 residues. Germline lookup yields CDR1 SEHNR and CDR2 FQNEAQ (reference sequence). The CDR3: CASSLSGTGDSRGYTF. DNA of the CDR3: TGTGCCAGCAGCTTAAGTGGGACAGGGGACAGTCGAGGCTACACCTTC.

Only one count was recorded for this clone. The CDR3 loop reads CASSQDGGLAGYGNEQFF. The CDR3 nucleotides are TGCGCCAGCAGCCAAGATGGGGGGCTAGCGGGCTACGGCAATGAGCAGTTCTTC. The chain uses TRBV4-1 and TRBJ2-1, with 8 bases matching TRBD2. J was trimmed by 6 bases and V by 0 bases; bases with no gene match: 13. This CDR3 has 18 residues. Germline CDR1 is MGHRA and CDR2 is YSYEKL.

The gene calls are TRBV9 and TRBJ2-1; 8 bases are a match to TRBD2. The junction had 6 bases not matched to a gene; V was cut back by 3 bases and J by 4 bases. The CDR3 runs to 15 residues. Germline-derived CDR1 and CDR2 are SGDLS and YYNGEE. The CDR3 DNA reads as TGTGCCAGCAGCGCAGGCCGCGGGGGGTACAATGAGCAGTTCTTC. This encodes CASSAGRGGYNEQFF.

This clone appeared a few times. V usage is TRBV5-6 and J usage is TRBJ2-4; weak D call: TRBD2 (6 bases). Trimming took off 7 bases at V and 3 bases at J, with 14 bases between the two ends. The germline gives CDR1 SGHDT, CDR2 YYEEEE. The CDR3 extends over 14 amino acids. For the CDR3, the DNA is TGTGCCAGCGGCCCGGGAGCCGACAAAAACATTCAGTACTTC. Protein product: CASGPGADKNIQYF. The complete variable domain, with remaining parts taken from reference TRBV5-6 and TRBJ2-4, reads DAGVTQSPTHLIKTRGQQVTLRCSPKSGHDTVSWYQQALGQGPQFIFQYYEEEERQRGNFPDRFSGHQFPNYSSELNVNALLLGDSALYLCASGPGADKNIQYFGAGTRLSVL.

The chain carries TRBV7-3 and TRBJ2-1, with 14 bases aligning to TRBD2. Germline CDR1 SGHTA, CDR2 FQGTGA. J gave up 8 bases and V 5 bases, and 8 bases lay outside the gene matches. The CDR3 length is 16 residues. Written as DNA, the CDR3 is TGTGCCAGCAGCCGACGACTAGCGGGAGGGCTCGATGAGCAGTTCTTC. It is translated as CASSRRLAGGLDEQFF.

The chain recombines TRBV2 with TRBJ1-5; 7 nucleotides align to TRBD1. V was clipped by 6 bases and J by 0 bases; unmatched bases: 8. CDR3 length equals 16 residues. Germline values: CDR1 SNHLY, CDR2 FYNNEI. The CDR3: CASSGQARPSNQPQHF. In nucleotides, the CDR3 is TGTGCCAGCAGCGGACAGGCCAGACCTAGCAATCAGCCCCAGCATTTT.

The chain couples TRBV18 to TRBJ2-7, with D tentatively TRBD1 (6 bases). V was cut by 1 base and J by 3 bases, with 10 bases left in between. CDR1 and CDR2 (germline): KGHSH, LQKENI. The CDR3 spans 14 residues. CDR3 residues: CASSPLAGDYEQYF. The CDR3 DNA follows: TGTGCCAGCTCACCACTGGCAGGGGACTACGAGCAGTACTTC.

This clone was observed once. V is TRBV19 and J is TRBJ1-4; D not resolved. Germline values: CDR1 LNHDA, CDR2 SQIVND (reference sequence). The ends were cut back, 4 bases at V and 7 bases at J, with 4 bases in the middle. The CDR3 has 11 amino acids. CDR3 sequence (DNA): TGTGCCAGTAGTAGGTTTGAAAAACTGTTTTTT. This encodes CASSRFEKLFF.

The rearrangement uses TRBV5-1 and TRBJ1-2; TRBD1 is a possible D gene (5 bases). Germline loops: CDR1 SGHRS, CDR2 YFSETQ. The length of the CDR3 is 14 residues. Trimming removed 4 bases from V and 6 bases from J, with 16 bases in between. The DNA for the CDR3 is TGCGCCAGCAGCCGATCCCAGGGAGAGAATGGCTACACCTTC. Translating it yields CASSRSQGENGYTF.

This clone was observed a handful of times. This sequence joins TRBV19 and TRBJ1-2, with 12 bases identical to TRBD1. The CDR3 runs to 15 residues. Germline V CDR1 and CDR2: LNHDA, SQIVND (reference sequence). The J segment lost 4 bases and the V segment lost 9 bases, leaving 9 bases of the junction unmatched. CDR3: CASSLGQGAGYGYTF. CDR3 bases: TGTGCCAGCTCCCTGGGACAGGGGGCGGGCTATGGCTACACCTTC. The full variable domain, its missing parts supplied by reference TRBV19 and TRBJ1-2, is DGGITQSPKYLFRKEGQNVTLSCEQNLNHDAMYWYRQDPGQGLRLIYYSQIVNDFQKGDIAEGYSVSREKKESFPLTVTSAQKNPTAFYLCASSLGQGAGYGYTFGSGTRLTVV.

This clone was observed a single time. V and J are TRBV11-2 and TRBJ2-6, with no clear D. Trimming took off 5 bases at V and 0 bases at J, with 8 bases between the two ends. Germline V gene data show CDR1 as SGHAT and CDR2 as FQNNGV. This CDR3 has 15 residues. CDR3 coding DNA: TGTGCCAGCAGCCGCTTCTCCTCTGGGGCCAACGTCCTGACTTTC. As protein: CASSRFSSGANVLTF.

This clone showed up just a few times. J is TRBJ2-7 and V is TRBV2; D remains ambiguous. CDR3 length: 11 amino acids. Trimming removed 2 bases from V and 6 bases from J, with 5 bases in between. Germline V gene lookup returns CDR1 SNHLY and CDR2 FYNNEI. The CDR3 DNA reads TGTGCCAGCAGTGAATTTAGCGAGCAGTACTTC. It codes for CASSEFSEQYF.

This chain joins TRBV28 and TRBJ2-7; D remains unclear. The CDR3 length is 13 residues. V was pared by 7 bases and J by 4 bases, with 14 bases between. The germline V gene has CDR1 MDHEN and CDR2 SYDVKM. The CDR3 sequence is CASTWSDRYEQYF. The CDR3 DNA follows: TGTGCCAGCACCTGGAGCGATAGGTACGAGCAGTACTTC.

J is TRBJ2-7 and V is TRBV4-1; 7 bases line up with TRBD1. CDR1 is MGHRA and CDR2 is YSYEKL in the germline V gene. The CDR3 contains 15 residues. With V trimmed by 3 bases and J by 3 bases, 8 bases remained unmatched. The CDR3 protein is CASSHFAQGVYEQYF. The CDR3 coding sequence is TGCGCCAGCAGCCATTTTGCGCAGGGGGTCTACGAGCAGTACTTC.

This clone has a handful of counts. This chain uses TRBV28 with TRBJ1-5; D unresolved. There are 14 residues in the CDR3. V gave up 2 bases and J gave up 4 bases, with 9 bases separating them. The germline V gene has CDR1 MDHEN and CDR2 SYDVKM. CDR3 nucleotide sequence: TGTGCCAGCAGTTTACCCCGTAGTAATCAGCCCCAGCATTTT. It encodes CASSLPRSNQPQHF.

The V call is TRBV5-6, the J call TRBJ2-5; no definite D call. V was clipped by 0 bases and J by 1 base, with 4 bases between them. This CDR3 has 13 amino acids. The germline CDR1 and CDR2 sequences are SGHDT and YYEEEE. CDR3 DNA sequence: TGTGCCAGCAGCTTGGGATTCCAAGAGACCCAGTACTTC. Residues: CASSLGFQETQYF. Using reference TRBV5-6 and TRBJ2-5 for the parts outside the CDR3, the full variable domain is DAGVTQSPTHLIKTRGQQVTLRCSPKSGHDTVSWYQQALGQGPQFIFQYYEEEERQRGNFPDRFSGHQFPNYSSELNVNALLLGDSALYLCASSLGFQETQYFGPGTRLLVL.

The J gene is TRBJ2-3, the V gene TRBV7-2, with 7 bases aligning to TRBD2. V was clipped by 1 base and J by 0 bases; unmatched bases: 10. There are 18 residues in the CDR3. CDR1 is SGHTA, CDR2 FQGNSA, per germline. Here the CDR3 DNA reads TGTGCCAGCAGCTTAGTCGGTGGCGGGGGAACTAGCACAGATACGCAGTATTTT. Its protein product is CASSLVGGGGTSTDTQYF.

The chain joins TRBV19 to TRBJ2-5, with 10 bases that match TRBD1. After removal of 2 bases from V and 5 bases from J, the junction contained 11 bases not matched to a gene. Germline assignment: CDR1 LNHDA and CDR2 SQIVND (reference sequence). The CDR3 spans 17 residues. Here the CDR3 reads CASSIRVWGTGDETQYF. CDR3 bases: TGTGCCAGTAGTATACGGGTTTGGGGGACAGGGGACGAGACCCAGTACTTC.

This clone was observed once. The rearrangement uses TRBV7-9 and TRBJ2-7; either TRBD1 or TRBD2 may fit D (5 bases each). Germline V CDR1 and CDR2: SEHNR, FQNEAQ (reference sequence). V was clipped by 5 bases and J by 2 bases, with 13 bases between them. The CDR3 totals 14 residues. The CDR3 nucleotides read TGTGCCAGCAGCCCCTCCGGGACCACCTACGAGCAGTACTTC. It yields the protein CASSPSGTTYEQYF. Combining the CDR3 with reference TRBV7-9 and TRBJ2-7 gives the whole variable domain DTGVSQNPRHKITKRGQNVTFRCDPISEHNRLYWYRQTLGQGPEFLTYFQNEAQLEKSRLLSDRFSAERPKGSFSTLEIQRTEQGDSAMYLCASSPSGTTYEQYFGPGTRLTVT.

The chain has TRBV7-2 and TRBJ2-2; D uncertain. Germline V gene sequence: CDR1 SGHTA, CDR2 FQGNSA. This CDR3 contains 15 residues. V shed 5 bases and J shed 6 bases, with 16 bases lying between them. In DNA form, the CDR3 reads TGTGCCAGCAGCCTCGATTCCCTCGGGTCCGGGGAGCTGTTTTTT. Its protein is CASSLDSLGSGELFF.

The chain recombines TRBV29-1 with TRBJ2-7; the D gene is possibly TRBD2 (5 bases). The CDR3 sequence is 12 residues long. Germline lookup yields CDR1 SQVTM and CDR2 ANQGSEA. V lost 5 bases to trimming and J lost 0 bases, with 8 bases between them. The CDR3 loop reads CSVRAASYEQYF. Here the CDR3 DNA reads TGCAGCGTTAGAGCGGCCTCCTACGAGCAGTACTTC.

The chain combines TRBV5-1 with TRBJ2-5; D is uncertain. The CDR3 is 14 amino acids. V lost 1 base, J lost 2 bases, and 9 bases lay in between. Germline V gene sequence: CDR1 SGHRS, CDR2 YFSETQ. CDR3 bases: TGCGCCAGCAGCTTGTATGGCACTCAAGAGACCCAGTACTTC. It is translated as CASSLYGTQETQYF.